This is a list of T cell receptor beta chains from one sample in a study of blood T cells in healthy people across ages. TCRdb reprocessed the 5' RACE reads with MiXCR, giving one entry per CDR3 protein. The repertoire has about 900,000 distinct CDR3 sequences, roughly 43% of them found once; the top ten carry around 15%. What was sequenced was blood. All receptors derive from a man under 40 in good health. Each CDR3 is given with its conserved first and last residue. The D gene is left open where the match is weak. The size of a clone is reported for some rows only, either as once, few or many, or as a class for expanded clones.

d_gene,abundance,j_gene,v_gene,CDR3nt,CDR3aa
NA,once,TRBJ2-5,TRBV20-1,TGCAGTGCCCCCGGGACCAGACAAGAGACCCAGTACTTC,CSAPGTRQETQYF
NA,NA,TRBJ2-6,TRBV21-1,TGTGCCAGCAGCAACTGTCTAGCGGGGCCCACTGGGGCCAACGTCCTGACTTTC,CASSNCLAGPTGANVLTF
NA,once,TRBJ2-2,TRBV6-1,TGTGCCAGCGCCACGGGGGTGGACACCGGGGAGCTGTTTTTT,CASATGVDTGELFF
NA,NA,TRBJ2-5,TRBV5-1,TGCGCCAGCAGCGTGACCAACTTAGACAATGAGCAGTACTTC,CASSVTNLDNEQYF
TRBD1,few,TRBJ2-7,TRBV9,TGTGCCAGCAGCCCTCAGGGGACAGGGTCCTACGAGCAGTACTTC,CASSPQGTGSYEQYF
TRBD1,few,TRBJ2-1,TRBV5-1,TGCGCCAGCAGCTTGGTGACGGGACAGGGTTACAATGAGCAGTTCTTC,CASSLVTGQGYNEQFF
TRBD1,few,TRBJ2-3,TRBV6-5,TGTGCCAGCAGTTCCCATGAGGCTCCGGCACAGGGGACAGATACGCAGTATTTT,CASSSHEAPAQGTDTQYF
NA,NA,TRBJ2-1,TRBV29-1,TGCAGCGCCCCGACGAGGGGGGGTTACAATGAGCAGTTCTTC,CSAPTRGGYNEQFF
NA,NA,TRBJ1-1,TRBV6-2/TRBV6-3,TGTGCCAGCAGTTTACCCGGGAGGACATCTGAAGCTTTCTTT,CASSLPGRTSEAFF
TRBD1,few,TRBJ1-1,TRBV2,TGTGCCAGCATTGACGGACAGGAGGACACTGAAGCTTTCTTT,CASIDGQEDTEAFF
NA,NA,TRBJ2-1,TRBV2,TGTGCCAGCAGTGAAGGGGAGGTATCCTACAATGAGCAGTTCTTC,CASSEGEVSYNEQFF
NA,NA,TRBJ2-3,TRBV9,TGTGCCAGCAGCGTAGCGGGGCTCTACACAGATACGCAGTATTTT,CASSVAGLYTDTQYF
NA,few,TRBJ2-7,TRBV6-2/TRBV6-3,TGTGCCAGCAGTTACGGTCTGGGGGATTACGAGCAGTACTTC,CASSYGLGDYEQYF
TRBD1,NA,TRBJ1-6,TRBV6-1,TGTGCCAGCAGTGAAGGGGACAGAACTAATTCACCCCTCCACTTT,CASSEGDRTNSPLHF
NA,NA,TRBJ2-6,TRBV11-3,TGTGCCAGCAGCCGGGGGACTGCCTCTGGGGCCAACGTCCTGACTTTC,CASSRGTASGANVLTF
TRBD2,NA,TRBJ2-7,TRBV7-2,TGTGCCAGCAGCCTCGGGACTAGCGGGTACAATGAGCAGTACTTC,CASSLGTSGYNEQYF
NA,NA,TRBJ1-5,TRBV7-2,TGTGCCAGCAGCCGGGACTTCCGCAATCAGCCCCAGCATTTT,CASSRDFRNQPQHF
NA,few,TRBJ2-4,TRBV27,TGTGCCAGCAGTTTATATCGGCAGGACGGAAACATTCAGTACTTC,CASSLYRQDGNIQYF
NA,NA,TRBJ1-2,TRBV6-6,TGTGCCAGCATCAGGGGCGTCGACAATAGCGGCTACACCTTC,CASIRGVDNSGYTF
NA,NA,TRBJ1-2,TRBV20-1,TGCAGTGCTACCGGGACGGAAAACTATGGCTACACCTTC,CSATGTENYGYTF
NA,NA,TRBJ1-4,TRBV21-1,TGTGCCAGCAGCAAAGGGAACAGGGGGCCGGCAACTAATGAAAAACTGTTTTTT,CASSKGNRGPATNEKLFF
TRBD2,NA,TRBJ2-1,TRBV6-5,TGTGCCAGCACCTCCTTCGGCGGGGGGCCCAATGAGCAGTTCTTC,CASTSFGGGPNEQFF
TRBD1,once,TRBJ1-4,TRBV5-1,TGCGCCAGCAGCATCGGGACAGGGTTTTCGGACTTTGAAAAACTGTTTTTT,CASSIGTGFSDFEKLFF
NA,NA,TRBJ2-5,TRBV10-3,TGTGCCATCAGTGATTGGTCCGGGGAAGAGACCCAGTACTTC,CAISDWSGEETQYF
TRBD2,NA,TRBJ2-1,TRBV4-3,TGCGCCAGCAGCCAAGATCTCGAGCGGGGTCATTGCAATGAGCAGTTCTTC,CASSQDLERGHCNEQFF
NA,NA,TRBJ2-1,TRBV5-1,TGCGCCGGCAGCTTGGACAAGGAGCAGTTCTTC,CAGSLDKEQFF
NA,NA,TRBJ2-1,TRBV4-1,TGCGCCAGCAGCCAAGTAGGGGCGACGGGTGAGCAGTTCTTC,CASSQVGATGEQFF
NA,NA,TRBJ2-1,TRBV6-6,TGTGCCAGCAGTTACGGAGGGTCAGAAACGGGTGAGCAGTTCTTC,CASSYGGSETGEQFF
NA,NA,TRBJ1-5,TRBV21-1,TGTGCCAGCAGTTCTCCTCGGGGTGATCAGCCCCAGCATTTT,CASSSPRGDQPQHF
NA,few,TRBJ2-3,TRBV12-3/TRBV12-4,TGTGCCAGCAGCCTGGAGGGGGGCCTAACAGATACGCAGTATTTT,CASSLEGGLTDTQYF
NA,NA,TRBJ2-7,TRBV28,TGTGCCAGCAGTTTAAGGAGGGGCGAGCAGTACTTC,CASSLRRGEQYF
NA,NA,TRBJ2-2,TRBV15,TGTGCCACCAGCAGAGATTCCGGGAGCGCCGGGGAGCTGTTTTTT,CATSRDSGSAGELFF
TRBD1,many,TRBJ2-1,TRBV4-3,TGCGCCAGCAGCCAACTTCAGGGGGATGAGCAGTTCTTC,CASSQLQGDEQFF
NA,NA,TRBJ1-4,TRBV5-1,TGCGCCAGCAGCTCACAGGCCTGGGGGAGTGAAAAACTGTTTTTT,CASSSQAWGSEKLFF
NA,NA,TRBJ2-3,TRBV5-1,TGCGCCAGCAGCCCGGAGGGGGGGGCCAGCACAGATACGCAGTATTTT,CASSPEGGASTDTQYF
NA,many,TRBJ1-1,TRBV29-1,TGCCCCTGTGTCATGAACACTGAAGCTTTCTTT,CPCVMNTEAFF
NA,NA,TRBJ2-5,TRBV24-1,TGTGCCACCAGTGATCCCCGACAGGAGTACCAAGAGACCCAGTACTTC,CATSDPRQEYQETQYF